This record covers a single T cell receptor (beta chain). Antigen: not known. The record originates from a study of OX40 agonist ivuxolimab in advanced cancers. Study outcomes and limitations: Near-lowest levels of clonal expansion characterized partial responders at 0.1-3.0 mg/kg. At 0.1 to 3.0 mg/kg, clonal expansion of CD4+ and CD8+ blood T cells had occurred by week 6. Researchers report that CD8+ T cells had, on average, more expanded clones than CD4+.

Germline-derived CDR1 and CDR2 are MNHEY and SMNVEV (reference sequence). The CDR3 loop spans 13 amino acids. V was clipped by 0 bases and J by 7 bases, with 9 bases between them. Measured with immunoSEQ multiplex PCR; TCRdb has only the in-frame clones, and not every one. The table lists roughly 76,000 clones, 84% of them singletons. This receptor was taken from an adult with an advanced solid tumor such as melanoma, head and neck, liver or kidney cancer. The genes are TRBV27 and TRBJ1-2; no reliable D call. This specimen consisted of CD4+ or CD8+ T cells sorted from blood, obtained in a trial of the OX40 agonist ivuxolimab. CDR3 in DNA: TGTGCCAGCAGTTTATCTCTAAGTAGTGGCTACACCTTC. Protein product: CASSLSLSSGYTF.